Included here is one T cell receptor (beta chain) sequence, with context. The antigen remains unidentified. This entry is derived from a study of T cell repertoires in cytomegalovirus infection. Turning to the study itself: Public signatures in TCR beta pointed to CMV infection and matching HLA type. Study-level results: Individuals carrying CMV plus the relevant HLA were identified by cumulative frequency of public TCR beta families.

TCRdb passed the reads through MiXCR, listing each CDR3 protein once. The table records 35,000 to 55,000 distinct CDR3 sequences, roughly a fifth of them present only once. Germline loops: CDR1 LGHNA, CDR2 YSLEER. The trim removed 3 bases at V and 6 bases at J, leaving 3 bases unmatched. CDR3 size: 14 residues. The sequence came from a human donor in good health (CMV status not recorded). Some clones in this sample may be carry-over from other donors' samples. V usage is TRBV4-3 and J usage is TRBJ1-5; 9 nucleotides align to TRBD1. This specimen was CD8+ T cells from cultured PBMCs, taken from culture after CMV antigen stimulation. DNA of the CDR3: TGCGCCAGCAGCCAGATGACAGGGGGTCAGCCCCAGCATTTT. This encodes CASSQMTGGQPQHF.